This T cell receptor (beta chain) was retrieved from a study of monozygotic twins with inflammatory bowel disease. The study's findings and limits: Compared with healthy twins, IBD patients shared fewer clonotypes with others, especially with disease activity. The co-twins with IBD showed lower TCRbeta diversity (inverse Simpson) than their healthy siblings. Part of the variability in patient repertoires may have come from differing immunosuppressive treatments.

CDR3 length equals 16 residues. Germline-derived CDR1 and CDR2 are SGHRS and YFSETQ. As regards this clonotype: Its antigen is unknown.

No DNA is given; TCRdb re-called the 5' RACE reads and lists each CDR3 protein once. The table lists 200,000 to 250,000 distinct CDR3 sequences. V is TRBV5-1 and J is TRBJ2-3; TCRdb lists TRBD1, though no DNA is available to test this call. The sample comprised blood. The TCR originated in a human donor with ulcerative colitis or Crohn's disease, or a healthy co-twin of an affected twin (not recorded which). This CDR3 reads CASSSYRGTSTDTQYF.